This note documents a single TCR beta chain sequence. The specificity of this receptor is unknown. No clone much larger than this one lies a single base away; base qualities are absent. This record comes from a study of blood T cell repertoires in COVID-19 (dated by TCRdb to 2019 to 2021). Some background on the complete study: Collaborator samples came from the United States, Italy and Spain and covered acute and convalescent phases of COVID-19. HLA class I and class II types, where available, came from metadata supplied by the sample provider rather than from assay-based typing. Samples were obtained from the ongoing ImmuneRACE study (first 160 participants) and from over a thousand subjects provided by 6 global collaborators. Subjects who had been exposed to COVID-19, were actively infected with it, or had recovered from it provided the deeply sampled blood TCRbeta repertoires that made up the dataset. Nearly every sample came with metadata listing a de-identified subject ID, COVID-19 status, age in years and sex. A freely available public database, intended as a resource for researchers studying the immune response to SARS-CoV-2, is where the repertoires were released. The material from the prospective study consisted of cDNA or gDNA derived from T cells, B-cell-depleted T cells, or PBMCs. Points the paper makes about the study in general: Clinical and demographic metadata were provided uncurated, with the amount varying by source and participant.

TCRbeta CDR3 regions were amplified from genomic DNA using the immunoSEQ Assay, a bias-controlled multiplex PCR. On the study's bioinformatics: The number of nucleated cells in each sample was estimated from the amplification of reference gene primers within the assay. Sequence reads were collapsed and filtered to measure the absolute abundance of every unique TCRbeta CDR3 rearrangement. For each sample, productive Simpson clonality was calculated as the square root of Simpson's diversity index across productive rearrangements. TCRdb obtained this table from immuneACCESS and retained in-frame rearrangements with V and J assigned. These tables miss some clones; where compared with another copy, unresolved V genes account for less than half of the shortfall, and the remainder is unexplained. V and J calls and clone size follow that table, whereas D and trimming were derived from the DNA. The sample table lists tens of thousands of clones, approximately 89% of them with a count of one. The ten largest clones capture 6% to 7.5% of the sample.

Whole blood was collected in K2EDTA tubes by collaborating institutions according to the institutions' own protocols. For TCRbeta analysis, collaborators shipped samples in one of three forms: frozen whole blood, isolated PBMCs, or DNA extracted from either of those sample types. CDR1 and CDR2 (SGHNT, YENEEA) derive from the germline V gene. The V and J ends are trimmed by 1 base and 10 bases, leaving 11 bases between them. Inclusive of the bounding cysteine and phenylalanine, the CDR3 is 13 residues long. Only the CDR3 DNA is retained, 39 bases long and in frame from the first base. The chain employs TRBV11-3 and TRBJ2-1; TRBD2 is possibly the D segment (6 matching bases). This sequence was found in a woman aged 80 or older with acute or convalescent COVID-19. Sequencing was done on a sample of peripheral blood. The CDR3 sequence is CASSLVTSNEQFF. In nucleotide form, the sequence is TGTGCCAGCAGCTTAGTAACTAGCAACGAGCAGTTCTTC. When the CDR3 is completed using the reference TRBV11-3 and TRBJ2-1 genes on either side, the full variable domain is EAGVVQSPRYKIIEKKQPVAFWCNPISGHNTLYWYLQNLGQGPELLIRYENEEAVDDSQLPKDRFSAERLKGVDSTLKIQPAELGDSAVYLCASSLVTSNEQFFGPGTRLTVL.